One sample yielded the 30 T cell receptor beta chains listed below, sequenced in a study of blood T cell repertoires in COVID-19. The repertoire was sequenced with immunoSEQ multiplex PCR; TCRdb's copy has only in-frame clones and lacks some. The sample includes 150,000 to 200,000 clones, about 80% of them seen just once. The sequencing sample was made of peripheral blood. All receptors come from a young man with active or convalescent COVID-19.

V and J are TRBV18 and TRBJ1-4, with no clear D. Trimming removed 3 bases from V and 12 bases from J, with 14 bases in between. Germline V gives CDR1 KGHSH, CDR2 LQKENI. The CDR3 loop spans 13 amino acids. The CDR3 here is CASSPGIQEELFF. CDR3 bases: TGTGCCAGCTCACCGGGGATTCAGGAGGAACTGTTTTTT. The full variable domain, with the rest looked up from reference TRBV18 and TRBJ1-4, is NAGVMQNPRHLVRRRGQEARLRCSPMKGHSHVYWYRQLPEEGLKFMVYLQKENIIDESGMPKERFSAEFPKEGPSILRIQQVVRGDSAAYFCASSPGIQEELFFGSGTQLSVL.

The chain joins TRBV7-2 to TRBJ1-1, with 9 bases identical to TRBD1. The germline gives CDR1 SGHTA, CDR2 FQGNSA. The CDR3 sequence is 14 residues long. V gave up 6 bases and J gave up 11 bases; unmatched junction bases: 13. The CDR3 region is CASSRPRDRVVAFF. The CDR3 DNA is TGTGCCAGCAGTCGGCCCCGGGACAGGGTGGTCGCTTTCTTT.

This chain links TRBV7-6 with TRBJ2-2, with D maybe TRBD1 (6 bases). Trimming took 1 base from V and 4 from J, leaving 10 bases between them. Germline-derived CDR1 and CDR2 are SGHVS and FNYEAQ. This CDR3 comprises 15 residues. For the CDR3, the DNA is TGTGCCAGCAGCTTAGGTGGGGGCGGCACCGGGGAGCTGTTTTTT. As protein: CASSLGGGGTGELFF. The full variable domain, with the rest looked up from reference TRBV7-6 and TRBJ2-2, is GAGVSQSPRYKVTKRGQDVALRCDPISGHVSLYWYRQALGQGPEFLTYFNYEAQQDKSGLPNDRFSAERPEGSISTLTIQRTEQRDSAMYRCASSLGGGGTGELFFGEGSRLTVL.

This rearrangement joins TRBV28 to TRBJ2-5, with 7 bases fitting TRBD2. J lost 2 bases, V lost 6 bases, and 6 bases had no gene match. CDR1 and CDR2 (germline): MDHEN, SYDVKM. This CDR3 spans 14 amino acids. The CDR3 nucleotides read TGTGCCAGCAGGGACCGGGGAGGGCAAGAGACCCAGTACTTC. The encoded protein is CASRDRGGQETQYF.

The chain combines TRBV28 with TRBJ2-1, with 10 positions matching TRBD2. Germline trimming cut 1 base from V and 9 bases from J; bases unmatched to any gene: 12. CDR1 and CDR2 (germline): MDHEN, SYDVKM. The length of the CDR3 is 17 residues. CDR3 sequence reads: CASSLFGSGRAGSEQFF. Here the CDR3 DNA reads TGTGCCAGCAGTTTATTCGGCAGCGGGAGGGCGGGTTCTGAGCAGTTCTTC.

There are a few counts of this clone. This rearrangement joins TRBV19 to TRBJ2-2, with 8 nucleotides matching TRBD1. In germline, CDR1 is LNHDA, CDR2 SQIVND (reference sequence). This CDR3 is built from 17 residues. V lost 7 bases and J lost 5; bases outside the gene matches: 15. The CDR3 loop is CASIRPGQGAYTGELFF. Here the CDR3 DNA reads TGTGCCAGTATTCGCCCGGGGCAGGGGGCTTATACCGGGGAGCTGTTTTTT.

In this sample, this clone turned up once. The chain recombines TRBV6-5 with TRBJ1-2, with 10 bases identical to TRBD1. There are 13 residues in the CDR3. The germline V gene has CDR1 MNHEY and CDR2 SVGAGI. The V segment lost 5 bases and the J segment 6 bases; nucleotides outside the gene matches: 3. The CDR3 spells CASSLTGGDGYTF. The CDR3 region has the DNA TGTGCCAGCAGTCTGACAGGGGGCGATGGCTACACCTTC.

The rearrangement uses TRBV5-1 and TRBJ1-1, with no clear D. This CDR3 contains 12 residues. V was cut by 3 bases and J by 10 bases, with 13 bases left in between. Germline V CDR1 and CDR2: SGHRS, YFSETQ. The CDR3, as DNA: TGCGCCAGCAGCTCGGTTGGGGAGACAGCTTTCTTT. Protein: CASSSVGETAFF.

The rearrangement joins TRBV6-4 to TRBJ1-6; D remains ambiguous. Germline values: CDR1 MRHNA, CDR2 SNTAGT. The CDR3 contains 11 residues. Deletions cut 10 bases from V and 11 bases from J, with 12 bases between. CDR3: CAILRRAPLHF. The DNA of the CDR3 is TGTGCCATCCTGCGGCGAGCACCCCTCCACTTT.

J is TRBJ2-1 and V is TRBV18; TRBD2 aligns across 12 bases. The length of the CDR3 is 17 residues. The germline CDR1 and CDR2 sequences are KGHSH and LQKENI. Trimming took 0 bases from V and 7 from J; bases not matched to a gene: 7. In DNA, the CDR3 is TGTGCCAGCTCACCACCGCTCGGGACTAGCGGGCTTAATGAGCAGTTCTTC. Translation gives CASSPPLGTSGLNEQFF.

This clone ranks as medium-sized. The chain is built from TRBV4-1 and TRBJ2-7, with TRBD2 matching 7 bases. This CDR3 is built from 17 residues. With V trimmed by 6 bases and J by 2 bases, 16 bases remained unmatched. Per the germline V gene, CDR1 is MGHRA and CDR2 is YSYEKL. The CDR3 spells CASSQSYLGGTPYEQYF. The CDR3, as DNA: TGCGCCAGCAGTCAAAGTTACCTGGGGGGGACCCCCTACGAGCAGTACTTC.

J is TRBJ2-7 and V is TRBV5-1; 12 bases match TRBD1. The CDR3 sequence is 15 residues long. The germline gives CDR1 SGHRS, CDR2 YFSETQ. Trimming removed 5 bases from V and 3 bases from J; junction bases left unmatched: 6. The CDR3 region is CASSTGQGAIYEQYF. The CDR3 nucleotides are TGCGCCAGCAGTACGGGACAGGGGGCGATCTACGAGCAGTACTTC.

This chain links TRBV28 with TRBJ1-1; possible D gene TRBD1, 5 bases. Germline CDR1 is MDHEN and CDR2 is SYDVKM. The CDR3 has 14 amino acids. V was shortened by 5 bases and J by 5 bases, with 15 bases between the two germline ends. This CDR3 reads CASSEFQGRTEAFF. The CDR3 bases are TGTGCCAGCAGTGAATTCCAGGGAAGGACTGAAGCTTTCTTT.

This sequence joins TRBV4-1 and TRBJ1-1; D may be TRBD1 (5 bases). V was trimmed by 4 bases and J by 3 bases, leaving 9 bases between them. The CDR3 runs to 13 residues. Germline V CDR1 and CDR2: MGHRA, YSYEKL. The CDR3 sequence: CASSPDTYTEAFF. In DNA form, the CDR3 reads TGCGCCAGCAGCCCGGACACCTACACTGAAGCTTTCTTT.

The chain uses TRBV3-1 (or the pseudogene TRBV3-2) and TRBJ2-2; TRBD2 is a possible D gene (6 bases). CDR1 is LGHDT and CDR2 is YNNKEL in the germline V gene (reference sequence). The V end lost 2 bases, the J end lost 4 bases, and 11 bases lay between the germline ends. The CDR3 has 15 residues. For the CDR3, the DNA is TGTGCCAGCAGCCAACACATGGGGGGCACCGGGGAGCTGTTTTTT. Translating it yields CASSQHMGGTGELFF.

This chain uses TRBV7-9 with TRBJ2-3; 7 bases align to TRBD2. The germline V gene encodes CDR1 SEHNR and CDR2 FQNEAQ (reference sequence). The CDR3 sequence is 15 residues long. V dropped 5 bases and J dropped 5; count of bases not matched to a gene: 10. The CDR3 bases are TGTGCCAGCAGCCCCTTGGTGGGAGGGCTAGATACGCAGTATTTT. Amino acids: CASSPLVGGLDTQYF.

The rearrangement links TRBV3-1 (or the pseudogene TRBV3-2) to TRBJ2-1, with D unresolved. The V gene's germline CDR1 is LGHDT and CDR2 YNNKEL (reference sequence). Deletions cut 2 bases from V and 3 bases from J, with 5 bases between. The CDR3 consists of 13 residues. CDR3 sequence (DNA): TGTGCCAGCAGCCAATCACTCTACAATGAGCAGTTCTTC. It yields the protein CASSQSLYNEQFF.

The chain carries TRBV4-1 and TRBJ2-7; possibly TRBD2 for D (6 bases). V lost 0 bases and J lost 6, with 12 bases in between. The CDR3 is made up of 14 amino acids. Germline CDR1 reads MGHRA; CDR2 reads YSYEKL. The CDR3, as DNA: TGCGCCAGCAGCCAAGATCAGGCTAGCGCCGAGCAGTACTTC. Translated, it gives CASSQDQASAEQYF.

The J gene is TRBJ1-1, the V gene TRBV19; TRBD1 is a possible D gene (6 bases). V was pared by 0 bases and J by 4 bases, with 18 bases between. CDR1 and CDR2 from the germline V gene are LNHDA and SQIVND (reference sequence). The CDR3 consists of 17 residues. CDR3 bases: TGTGCCAGTAGTATAGATGGATTAACAGGGCCGCTCACTGAAGCTTTCTTT. This encodes CASSIDGLTGPLTEAFF. Based on the CDR3 plus reference TRBV19 and TRBJ1-1, the full variable domain is DGGITQSPKYLFRKEGQNVTLSCEQNLNHDAMYWYRQDPGQGLRLIYYSQIVNDFQKGDIAEGYSVSREKKESFPLTVTSAQKNPTAFYLCASSIDGLTGPLTEAFFGQGTRLTVV.

This sequence joins TRBV7-9 and TRBJ1-1; TRBD1 aligns across 10 bases. The V gene's germline CDR1 is SEHNR and CDR2 FQNEAQ (reference sequence). Trimming at V came to 5 bases and at J to 6 bases, leaving 9 bases not matched to a gene. This CDR3 has 15 amino acids. This CDR3 is CASSQDRGQMAEAFF. The CDR3, as DNA: TGTGCCAGCAGCCAAGACAGGGGGCAGATGGCTGAAGCTTTCTTT.

The V and J genes are TRBV4-1 and TRBJ2-1, with D hard to call. V was pared by 0 bases and J by 9 bases, with 6 bases between. CDR3 length: 12 residues. CDR1 is MGHRA and CDR2 is YSYEKL in the germline V gene. The CDR3: CASSQEIGEQFF. In DNA form, the CDR3 reads TGCGCCAGCAGCCAAGAGATCGGTGAGCAGTTCTTC.

The CDR3 loop reads CASSSEGGFYEQYV. In DNA, the CDR3 is TGTGCCAGCAGTTCCGAGGGAGGGTTCTACGAGCAGTACGTC. This chain uses TRBV28 with TRBJ2-7; 7 positions match TRBD2. Germline CDR1 reads MDHEN; CDR2 reads SYDVKM. The CDR3 loop spans 14 amino acids. Trimming at V came to 4 bases and at J to 3 bases, leaving 6 bases not matched to a gene.

The chain couples TRBV13 to TRBJ2-7; 8 nucleotides line up with TRBD1. CDR1 is PRHDT and CDR2 is FYEKMQ in the germline V gene (reference sequence). The CDR3 totals 14 residues. Losses at the gene ends were 5 bases for V and 4 bases for J; bases not matched to a gene: 7. CDR3: CASSKTGVRYEQYF. The CDR3 DNA sequence: TGTGCCAGCAGCAAGACAGGGGTTCGGTACGAGCAGTACTTC.

CDR3 sequence (DNA): TGTGCCAGCAGATCGGGACAAGGGCACGAGCAGTACTTC. Translation gives CASRSGQGHEQYF. The chain has TRBV28 and TRBJ2-7; a weak D match, TRBD1 (6 bases). CDR1 MDHEN and CDR2 SYDVKM come from the germline V gene. Trimming stripped 6 bases from V and 5 bases from J, with 14 bases between. This CDR3 is 13 amino acids long.

The chain uses TRBV2 and TRBJ2-5; 8 bases fit TRBD1. From germline, CDR1 is SNHLY and CDR2 FYNNEI. V trimming: 1 base; J trimming: 5 bases; junction bases outside the gene matches: 9. CDR3 length equals 16 residues. The CDR3: CASSEVDHRDRETQYF. The CDR3 coding sequence is TGTGCCAGCAGTGAAGTGGACCACCGGGACAGGGAGACCCAGTACTTC.

As to this clone: Additional DNA sequences in this sample encode the identical CDR3. The rearrangement joins TRBV30 to TRBJ1-1; D ambiguous. This CDR3 spans 12 amino acids. CDR1 and CDR2 from the germline V gene are GTSNPN and SVGIG (reference sequence). V was pared by 3 bases and J by 1 base, with 6 bases between. The CDR3 is CAWSRSNTEAFF. The CDR3 DNA is TGTGCCTGGAGCCGGTCGAACACTGAAGCTTTCTTT.

The J gene is TRBJ2-1, the V gene TRBV24-1; TRBD2 agrees at 12 bases. The junction had 4 bases not matched to a gene; V was cut back by 6 bases and J by 5 bases. Germline loops: CDR1 KGHDR, CDR2 SFDVKD. CDR3 size: 15 residues. CDR3 DNA: TGTGCCACCAGTCAACGGACTAGCGGGAACAATGAGCAGTTCTTC. Its protein is CATSQRTSGNNEQFF.

The chain links TRBV5-1 to TRBJ1-1, with D perhaps TRBD1 (5 bases). The CDR3 totals 17 residues. Germline V gene sequence: CDR1 SGHRS, CDR2 YFSETQ. V was trimmed by 7 bases and J by 4 bases, leaving 26 bases between them. CDR3 DNA sequence: TGCGCCAGCGAGACCCAACCTACAGGCCGACTTACCACTGAAGCTTTCTTT. Its translation is CASETQPTGRLTTEAFF.

The chain carries TRBV27 and TRBJ2-7; D is possibly TRBD1 (6 bases). The CDR3 loop spans 16 amino acids. Germline CDR1 MNHEY, CDR2 SMNVEV (reference sequence). V lost 0 bases, J lost 0 bases, and 12 bases lay in between. This CDR3 reads CASSLSVQGTSYEQYF. The CDR3 nucleotides are TGTGCCAGCAGTTTATCGGTTCAGGGGACCTCCTACGAGCAGTACTTC.

The chain couples TRBV12-3 or TRBV12-4 to TRBJ1-5; D is possibly TRBD1 (5 bases). The V end was cut by 5 bases, the J end by 7 bases, with 12 bases between. CDR3 size: 13 residues. The CDR3 reads CASSPGGGQPQHF. As DNA, the CDR3 is TGTGCCAGCAGTCCCGGGGGGGGGCAGCCCCAGCATTTT.